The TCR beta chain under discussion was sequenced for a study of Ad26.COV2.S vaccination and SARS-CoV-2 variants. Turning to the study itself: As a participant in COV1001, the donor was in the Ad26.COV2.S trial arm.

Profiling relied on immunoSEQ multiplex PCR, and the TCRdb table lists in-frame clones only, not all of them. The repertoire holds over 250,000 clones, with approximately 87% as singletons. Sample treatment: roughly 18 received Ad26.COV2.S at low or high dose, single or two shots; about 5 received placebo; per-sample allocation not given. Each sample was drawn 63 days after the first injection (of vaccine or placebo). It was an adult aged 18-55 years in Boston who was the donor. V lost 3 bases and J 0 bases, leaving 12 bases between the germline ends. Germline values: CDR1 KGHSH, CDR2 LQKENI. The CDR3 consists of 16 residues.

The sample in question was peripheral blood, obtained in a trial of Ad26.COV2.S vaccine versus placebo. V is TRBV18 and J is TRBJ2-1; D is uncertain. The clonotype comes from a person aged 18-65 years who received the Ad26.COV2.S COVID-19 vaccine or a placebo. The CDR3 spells CASSPIDSSSYNEQFF. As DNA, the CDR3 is TGTGCCAGCTCACCCATCGATTCTTCCTCCTACAATGAGCAGTTCTTC.